This T cell receptor (beta chain) was found in a study of blood T cell repertoires in COVID-19 (TCRdb year 2020). For the study in its entirety: Collaborator samples came from the United States, Italy and Spain and covered acute and convalescent phases of COVID-19. The prospective study material was composed of cDNA or gDNA derived from T cells, B-cell-depleted T cells, or PBMCs. Subjects who had been exposed to COVID-19, were actively infected with it, or had recovered from it provided the deeply sampled blood TCRbeta repertoires that made up the dataset. The repertoires were released in a freely available public database intended as a resource for research on the immune response to SARS-CoV-2. Samples came from the ongoing ImmuneRACE study (first 160 participants) plus 1,254 subjects from 6 global collaborators. The sample metadata nearly always contained a de-identified subject ID, COVID-19 status, age in years and sex. Where available, HLA class I and class II types were taken from metadata supplied by the sample provider and were not determined by assay-based typing.

Via the germline V gene, CDR1 is SGHDT and CDR2 YYEEEE. V and J lose 0 bases and 9 bases, and a span of 13 bases separates them. The cysteine opens and the phenylalanine closes a CDR3 of 15 amino acids. The kept DNA is CDR3 alone, 45 bases in frame from the first base. Turning to this clone: It lacks a known antigen. The input lacks base qualities; no much larger clone sits a single base away.

Study-level results and caveats: Clinical and demographic metadata were provided uncurated, with the amount varying by source and participant.

Each collaborating institution followed its own protocols to collect whole blood in K2EDTA tubes. For TCRbeta analysis, collaborators shipped samples as frozen whole blood, isolated PBMCs, or DNA extracted from either of those sample types. TCRbeta CDR3 regions were amplified from genomic DNA using the immunoSEQ Assay, a bias-controlled multiplex PCR. The authors' analysis ran thus. Within the assay, amplification of reference gene primers was used to estimate how many nucleated cells each sample contained. Sequence reads were collapsed and filtered to measure the absolute abundance of every unique TCRbeta CDR3 rearrangement. For each sample, productive Simpson clonality was calculated by taking the square root of Simpson's diversity index across productive rearrangements. The table was pulled from immuneACCESS by TCRdb, which kept in-frame rearrangements only. Such tables lose some clones; where checked, under half of the loss comes from unresolved V genes, and the rest has no known cause. The V and J calls and clone size were taken over from that table, and D and trimming were inferred from the DNA. Counted in this sample were around 190,000 clones; approximately 90% of them appeared once. The ten biggest clones cover about 4.2% of the sample.

Sequencing was performed on peripheral blood. The V and J genes are TRBV5-6 and TRBJ1-6; 5 matching bases give a weak D call of TRBD1. The source of this sequence is a human donor in a cohort sampled during active COVID-19. The nucleotide sequence is TGTGCCAGCAGCTTGGATCAGGGAACCTCTTCACCCCTCCACTTT. Its translation is CASSLDQGTSSPLHF.